Listed below are T cell receptor beta chains from one sample, sequenced in a study of blood T cell repertoires in COVID-19. TCRdb's table, derived via immunoSEQ multiplex PCR, lists solely in-frame clones and lacks some. Seen here are approximately 100,000 clones, 70% to 80% observed once, and the top ten hold around 24%. The sample comprised peripheral blood. The receptors were gathered from a man aged 65 to 85 with acute or convalescent COVID-19. Each CDR3 is given with its conserved first and last residue.

TRBJ2-3 | TRBV6-6 | CASSVTVYTDTQYF
TRBJ1-6 | TRBV27 | CASSPRQSHSPLHF
TRBJ1-2 | TRBV13 | CASSPDRSYGYTF
TRBJ2-1 | TRBV10-2 | CASDLAGDNNNEQFF
TRBJ1-3 | TRBV6-6 | CASSRVYQGAAGNTIYF
TRBJ2-2 | TRBV3-1/TRBV3-2 | CASSQDGRTGELFF
TRBJ1-3 | TRBV19 | CASSTTGGGGNTIYF
TRBJ2-7 | TRBV7-9 | CASTKRGSSYEQYF
TRBJ2-7 | TRBV19 | CASSLRGYEQYF
TRBJ2-2 | TRBV11-3 | CASSWTGGGTGELFF
TRBJ2-6 | TRBV28 | CASNSGTNSGANVLTF